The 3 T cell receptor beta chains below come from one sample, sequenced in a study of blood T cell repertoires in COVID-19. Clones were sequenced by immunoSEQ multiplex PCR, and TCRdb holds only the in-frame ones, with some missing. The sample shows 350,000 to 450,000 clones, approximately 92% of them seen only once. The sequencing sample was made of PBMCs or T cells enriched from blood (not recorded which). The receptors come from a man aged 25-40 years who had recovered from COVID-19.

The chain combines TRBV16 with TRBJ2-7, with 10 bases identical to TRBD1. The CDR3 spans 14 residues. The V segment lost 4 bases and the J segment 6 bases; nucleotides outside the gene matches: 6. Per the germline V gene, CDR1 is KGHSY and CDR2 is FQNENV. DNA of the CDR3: TGTGCCAGCAGCCGAGGACAGGGGGGTTCCGAGCAGTACTTC. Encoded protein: CASSRGQGGSEQYF.

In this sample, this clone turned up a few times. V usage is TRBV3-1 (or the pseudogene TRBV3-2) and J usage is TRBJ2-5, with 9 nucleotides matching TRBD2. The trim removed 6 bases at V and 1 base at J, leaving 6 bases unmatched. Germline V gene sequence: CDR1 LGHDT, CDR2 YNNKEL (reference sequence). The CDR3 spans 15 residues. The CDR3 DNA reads TGTGCCAGCAGTTATAGCGGGGGCCGCCAAGAGACCCAGTACTTC. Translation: CASSYSGGRQETQYF.

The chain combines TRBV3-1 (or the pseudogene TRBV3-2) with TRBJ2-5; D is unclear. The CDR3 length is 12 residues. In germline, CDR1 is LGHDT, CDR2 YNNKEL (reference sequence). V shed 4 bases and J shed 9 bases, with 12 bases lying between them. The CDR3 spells CASSLGLAAQYF. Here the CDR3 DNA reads TGTGCCAGCAGCCTTGGCCTGGCGGCCCAGTACTTC.